Below are 24 T cell receptor beta chains sequenced from a single sample in a study of long-term antiretroviral therapy in people with HIV. Samples were assayed with immunoSEQ v3.0 at survey level. The repertoire was sequenced with immunoSEQ multiplex PCR; TCRdb's copy has only in-frame clones and lacks some. The table has about 33,000 clones, about 95% seen once. This specimen was unsorted PBMCs, taken 6.5 to 6.6 years after starting antiretroviral therapy. The receptors here all came from a man in his thirties or forties with HIV.

The chain recombines TRBV4-3 with TRBJ2-7; the D call may be TRBD1 or TRBD2 (5 bases each). Deletions cut 0 bases from V and 4 bases from J, with 19 bases between. Germline CDR1 LGHNA, CDR2 YSLEER. This CDR3 has 17 amino acids. The CDR3 reads CASSQDRGSTGVYEQYF. The DNA for the CDR3 is TGCGCCAGCAGCCAAGATCGGGGCTCTACCGGCGTTTACGAGCAGTACTTC.

This chain links TRBV19 with TRBJ1-5; tentative D call: TRBD1 (5 bases). V gave up 5 bases and J gave up 4 bases, with 15 bases separating them. Germline CDR1 reads LNHDA; CDR2 reads SQIVND (reference sequence). There are 15 residues in the CDR3. Written as DNA, the CDR3 is TGTGCCAGTAGTTGGGGCAGGGAAATAAATCAGCCCCAGCATTTT. Translated, it gives CASSWGREINQPQHF.

The chain has TRBV7-9 and TRBJ2-7; D gene uncertain. The CDR3 contains 12 residues. Trimming took off 1 base at V and 6 bases at J, with 7 bases between the two ends. Germline V CDR1 and CDR2: SEHNR, FQNEAQ (reference sequence). CDR3 amino acids: CASSLGVVEQYF. The CDR3 nucleotides read TGTGCCAGCAGCTTAGGAGTTGTCGAGCAGTACTTC.

The gene calls are TRBV5-1 and TRBJ2-2; D not certain. The CDR3 consists of 12 residues. Germline V lookup: CDR1 SGHRS, CDR2 YFSETQ. V gave up 7 bases and J gave up 4 bases, with 8 bases separating them. CDR3 nucleotides: TGCGCCAGCGGGGTGCCCACCGGGGAGCTGTTTTTT. Translation gives CASGVPTGELFF.

The CDR3 spells CASSQGAAAFF. CDR3 DNA: TGCGCCAGCAGCCAAGGGGCAGCAGCTTTCTTT. The chain combines TRBV4-3 with TRBJ1-1, with unresolved D. V dropped 1 base and J dropped 10 bases, with 7 bases sitting between them. CDR3 length: 11 amino acids. Germline lookup yields CDR1 LGHNA and CDR2 YSLEER.

V and J are TRBV11-3 and TRBJ2-2; 9 positions match TRBD2. V shed 4 bases and J 4 bases; nucleotides not matched to a gene: 7. This CDR3 is built from 16 residues. Germline CDR1 SGHNT, CDR2 YENEEA. The CDR3 coding sequence is TGTGCCAGCAGCTCAGGACTAGCGTTTACCACCGGGGAGCTGTTTTTT. This encodes CASSSGLAFTTGELFF.

The chain has TRBV5-5 and TRBJ1-4; D gene unclear. V was pared by 2 bases and J by 8 bases, with 13 bases between. The CDR3 consists of 14 residues. Germline V gives CDR1 SGHKS, CDR2 YYEKEE (reference sequence). CDR3 bases: TGTGCCAGCAGCTTTTCGGGGTTCGGGGAAAAACTGTTTTTT. It encodes CASSFSGFGEKLFF.

The genes are TRBV21-1 and TRBJ1-4; the D call TRBD1 from the table was never checked on the DNA. TRBV21-1 is a documented pseudogene. This CDR3 contains 19 residues. The CDR3 bases are TGTGCCAGCAGCACTGTACAGCCTATTATCGTTGCAACTAATGAAAAACTGTTTTTT. Translating gives CASSTVQPIIVATNEKLFF.

The chain carries TRBV5-4 and TRBJ2-3; 11 bases fit TRBD2. Germline values: CDR1 SGHNT, CDR2 YYREEE (reference sequence). The V and J ends lost 0 bases and 4 bases, in that order; junction bases with no gene match: 13. CDR3 length equals 19 residues. As DNA, the CDR3 is TGTGCCAGCAGCTTGGTGGGTAGCGGGGGGGCCGGGGGAGCAGATACGCAGTATTTT. It codes for CASSLVGSGGAGGADTQYF.

This chain links TRBV9 with TRBJ1-6; D is uncertain. V was cut by 4 bases and J by 0 bases, with 8 bases left in between. CDR1 SGDLS and CDR2 YYNGEE come from the germline V gene. The CDR3 extends over 15 amino acids. Here the CDR3 DNA reads TGTGCCAGCAGCCCCGAATACTCCTATAATTCACCCCTCCACTTT. Translating gives CASSPEYSYNSPLHF.

The gene calls are TRBV4-3 and TRBJ2-7; TRBD2 matches 7 bases. The length of the CDR3 is 17 residues. Germline CDR1 is LGHNA and CDR2 is YSLEER. Trimming at V came to 1 base and at J to 0 bases, leaving 9 bases not matched to a gene. The CDR3 loop is CASSQAPTPSGSYEQYF. CDR3 coding DNA: TGCGCCAGCAGCCAAGCACCCACCCCTAGCGGCTCCTACGAGCAGTACTTC.

The rearrangement links TRBV10-3 to TRBJ1-2; D is ambiguous. Germline V gene sequence: CDR1 ENHRY, CDR2 SYGVKD. With 7 bases removed from V and 8 bases from J, the gap between germline ends came to 17 bases. The CDR3 covers 13 residues. Written as DNA, the CDR3 is TGTGCCATCACTACCGGCCCATTTTGGGGCTACACCTTC. Translated, it gives CAITTGPFWGYTF.

The V gene is TRBV19, the J gene TRBJ1-1, with no clear D. Germline V gene lookup returns CDR1 LNHDA and CDR2 SQIVND (reference sequence). V was cut by 3 bases and J by 7 bases, with 18 bases left in between. The CDR3 has 15 residues. The CDR3 bases are TGTGCCAGTAGTATCCAGTTATCCAGTCCTCGTGAAGCTTTCTTT. Translation: CASSIQLSSPREAFF.

J is TRBJ2-7 and V is TRBV9, with D maybe TRBD1 (6 bases). V gave up 2 bases and J gave up 3 bases, with 15 bases separating them. The V gene's germline CDR1 is SGDLS and CDR2 YYNGEE. The CDR3 has 15 amino acids. The CDR3 DNA is TGTGCCAGCAGCGTGGGGGCCGACAGTAACTACGAGCAGTACTTC. Its protein product is CASSVGADSNYEQYF.

The genes are TRBV7-8 and TRBJ2-7, with TRBD2 matching over 10 bases. V lost 2 bases, J lost 7 bases, and 8 bases stayed unmatched. The length of the CDR3 is 15 residues. The germline V gene encodes CDR1 SGHVS and CDR2 FQNEAQ. DNA for the CDR3: TGTGCCAGCAGCTTACCTAGCGGGAGCTCTGAGGAGCAGTACTTC. It yields the protein CASSLPSGSSEEQYF.

The chain couples TRBV7-2 to TRBJ2-2, with D possibly TRBD2 on 5 matching bases. The CDR3 is made up of 15 amino acids. Germline CDR1 is SGHTA and CDR2 is FQGNSA. Trimming removed 2 bases at V and 4 bases at J, with 11 bases between. The CDR3: CASSLRTRGTGELFF. The CDR3 coding sequence is TGTGCCAGCAGCTTACGGACCCGGGGCACCGGGGAGCTGTTTTTT.

CDR3 amino acids: CASSLTGSATEAFF. Written as DNA, the CDR3 is TGTGCCAGCAGCTTAACAGGGTCTGCCACTGAAGCTTTCTTT. The rearrangement links TRBV13 to TRBJ1-1; D might be TRBD1 (6 bases). Germline CDR1 PRHDT, CDR2 FYEKMQ (reference sequence). V was shortened by 2 bases and J by 4 bases, with 11 bases between the two germline ends. The CDR3 loop spans 14 amino acids. The full variable domain, completed using reference TRBV13 and TRBJ1-1, is AAGVIQSPRHLIKEKRETATLKCYPIPRHDTVYWYQQGPGQDPQFLISFYEKMQSDKGSIPDRFSAQQFSDYHSELNMSSLELGDSALYFCASSLTGSATEAFFGQGTRLTVV.

This sequence joins TRBV5-8 and TRBJ2-2; D call uncertain. Germline V gives CDR1 SGHTS, CDR2 YDEGEE. With 3 bases removed from V and 3 bases from J, the gap between germline ends came to 3 bases. The CDR3 is 12 amino acids. The CDR3 region is CASSWHTGELFF. In DNA, the CDR3 is TGTGCCAGCAGCTGGCACACCGGGGAGCTGTTTTTT. Full variable domain (remainder filled in from reference TRBV5-8 and TRBJ2-2): EAGVTQSPTHLIKTRGQQATLRCSPISGHTSVYWYQQALGLGLQFLLWYDEGEERNRGNFPPRFSGRQFPNYSSELNVNALELEDSALYLCASSWHTGELFFGEGSRLTVL.

This clone turned up a few times. V gene TRBV4-3 combines with J gene TRBJ1-1; D is uncertain. The CDR3 sequence is 15 residues long. Germline values: CDR1 LGHNA, CDR2 YSLEER. Between the trimmed V and J ends, which lost 0 bases and 3 bases, there was a span of 11 bases. This chain's CDR3 is CASSQDGPRYTEAFF. DNA for the CDR3: TGCGCCAGCAGCCAAGACGGTCCGAGGTACACTGAAGCTTTCTTT.

The CDR3 DNA reads as TGTGCCAGCTCGCAAATCAGGCGGGGGGACTCCTACGAGCAGTACTTC. Translated, it gives CASSQIRRGDSYEQYF. The chain has TRBV18 and TRBJ2-7, with 8 bases aligning to TRBD2. CDR3 length equals 16 residues. The ends lost 6 bases at V and 0 bases at J; junction bases unmatched: 10. Germline V lookup: CDR1 KGHSH, CDR2 LQKENI.

V and J are TRBV11-2 and TRBJ2-7; D gene uncertain. The CDR3 runs 14 residues. Germline V CDR1 and CDR2: SGHAT, FQNNGV. Trimming pared 5 bases from V and 0 bases from J, leaving 11 bases between. CDR3 residues: CASSGNYNSYEQYF. CDR3 coding DNA: TGTGCCAGCAGCGGGAACTACAACTCCTACGAGCAGTACTTC. The full variable domain, its missing parts supplied by reference TRBV11-2 and TRBJ2-7, is EAGVAQSPRYKIIEKRQSVAFWCNPISGHATLYWYQQILGQGPKLLIQFQNNGVVDDSQLPKDRFSAERLKGVDSTLKIQPAKLEDSAVYLCASSGNYNSYEQYFGPGTRLTVT.

The chain carries TRBV2 and TRBJ2-1; tentatively, D is TRBD2 (6 bases). The V end lost 6 bases, the J end lost 0 bases, and 12 bases lay between the germline ends. The CDR3 totals 15 residues. From germline, CDR1 is SNHLY and CDR2 FYNNEI. In nucleotides, the CDR3 is TGTGCCAGCAGCAAGGACGGGAGCTCCTACAATGAGCAGTTCTTC. Protein product: CASSKDGSSYNEQFF.

The chain links TRBV4-3 to TRBJ2-2; a weak D match, TRBD2 (5 bases). The V and J ends lost 3 bases and 6 bases respectively, with 17 bases between them. Germline CDR1 is LGHNA and CDR2 is YSLEER. The CDR3 totals 16 residues. The CDR3 spells CASSHLDPGRAGELFF. Here the CDR3 DNA reads TGCGCCAGCAGCCACCTAGACCCGGGAAGGGCCGGGGAGCTGTTTTTT.

This clone was counted a few times. V and J are TRBV7-8 and TRBJ1-5, with D possibly TRBD1 on 5 matching bases. Germline loops: CDR1 SGHVS, CDR2 FQNEAQ. Trimming removed 6 bases at V and 0 bases at J, with 21 bases between. CDR3 length equals 18 residues. The CDR3: CASRRQPQQAYSNQPQHF. The CDR3 DNA sequence: TGTGCCAGCAGAAGACAGCCTCAACAGGCCTATAGCAATCAGCCCCAGCATTTT.